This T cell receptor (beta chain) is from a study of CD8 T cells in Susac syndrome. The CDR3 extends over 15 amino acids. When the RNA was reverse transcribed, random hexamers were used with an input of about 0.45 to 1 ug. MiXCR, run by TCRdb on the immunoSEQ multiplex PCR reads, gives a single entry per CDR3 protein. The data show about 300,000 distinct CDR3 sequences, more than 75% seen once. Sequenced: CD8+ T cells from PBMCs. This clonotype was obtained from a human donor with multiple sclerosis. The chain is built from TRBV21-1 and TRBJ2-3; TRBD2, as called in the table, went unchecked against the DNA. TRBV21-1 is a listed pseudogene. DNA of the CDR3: TGTGCCAGGACTAGCGGGAGGGCCTGCACAGATACGCAGTATTTT. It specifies CARTSGRACTDTQYF.